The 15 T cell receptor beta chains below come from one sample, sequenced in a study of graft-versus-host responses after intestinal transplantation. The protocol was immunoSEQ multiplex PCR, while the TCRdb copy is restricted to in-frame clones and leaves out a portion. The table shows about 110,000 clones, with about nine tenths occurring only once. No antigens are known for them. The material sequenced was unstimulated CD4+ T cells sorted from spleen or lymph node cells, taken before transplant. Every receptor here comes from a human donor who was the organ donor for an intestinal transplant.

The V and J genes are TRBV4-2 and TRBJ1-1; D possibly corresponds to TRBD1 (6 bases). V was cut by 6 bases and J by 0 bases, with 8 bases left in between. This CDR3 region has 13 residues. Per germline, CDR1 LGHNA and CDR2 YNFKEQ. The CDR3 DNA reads TGTGCCAGCAGGAGGGGGATGAACACTGAAGCTTTCTTT. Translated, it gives CASRRGMNTEAFF.

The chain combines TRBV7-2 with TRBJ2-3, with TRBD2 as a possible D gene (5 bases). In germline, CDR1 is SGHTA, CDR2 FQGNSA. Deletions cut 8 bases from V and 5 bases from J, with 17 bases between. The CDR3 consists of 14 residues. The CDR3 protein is CASQPSYLKDTQYF. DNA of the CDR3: TGTGCCAGCCAGCCTAGCTATTTAAAAGATACGCAGTATTTT.

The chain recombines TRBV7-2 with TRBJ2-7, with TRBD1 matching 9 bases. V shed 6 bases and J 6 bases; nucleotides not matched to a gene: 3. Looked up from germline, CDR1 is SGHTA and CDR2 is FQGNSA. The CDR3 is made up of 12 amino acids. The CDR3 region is CASRETGGEQYF. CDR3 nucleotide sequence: TGTGCCAGCAGAGAGACAGGGGGCGAGCAGTACTTC.

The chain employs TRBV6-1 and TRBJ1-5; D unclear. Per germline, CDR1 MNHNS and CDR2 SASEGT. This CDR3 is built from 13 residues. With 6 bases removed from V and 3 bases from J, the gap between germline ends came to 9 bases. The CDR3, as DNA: TGTGCCAGCAGGGAGAGAGACAATCAGCCCCAGCATTTT. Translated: CASRERDNQPQHF.

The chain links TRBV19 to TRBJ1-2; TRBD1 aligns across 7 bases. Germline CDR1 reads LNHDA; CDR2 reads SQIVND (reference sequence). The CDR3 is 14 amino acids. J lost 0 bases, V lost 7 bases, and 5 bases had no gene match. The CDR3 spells CASTLDRANYGYTF. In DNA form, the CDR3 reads TGTGCCAGTACCCTCGACAGGGCTAACTATGGCTACACCTTC.

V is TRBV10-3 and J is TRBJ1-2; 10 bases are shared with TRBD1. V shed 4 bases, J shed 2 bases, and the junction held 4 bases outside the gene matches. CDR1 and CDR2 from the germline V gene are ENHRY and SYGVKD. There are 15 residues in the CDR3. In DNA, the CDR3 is TGTGCCATCAGTGGTGGGGGACAGGGGAACTATGGCTACACCTTC. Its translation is CAISGGGQGNYGYTF.

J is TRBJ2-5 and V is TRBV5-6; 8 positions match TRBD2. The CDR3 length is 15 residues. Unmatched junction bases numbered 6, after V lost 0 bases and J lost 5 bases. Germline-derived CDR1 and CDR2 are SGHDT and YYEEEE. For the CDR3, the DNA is TGTGCCAGCAGCTTGGCCGGGAGGGCGGGCGAGACCCAGTACTTC. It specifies CASSLAGRAGETQYF.

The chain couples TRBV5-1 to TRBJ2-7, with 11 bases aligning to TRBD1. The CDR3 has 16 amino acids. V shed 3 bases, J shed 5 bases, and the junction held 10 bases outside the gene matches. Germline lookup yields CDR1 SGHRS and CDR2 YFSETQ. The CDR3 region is CASSYQGGTGGNEQYF. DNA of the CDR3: TGCGCCAGCAGCTACCAAGGGGGGACAGGGGGAAACGAGCAGTACTTC.

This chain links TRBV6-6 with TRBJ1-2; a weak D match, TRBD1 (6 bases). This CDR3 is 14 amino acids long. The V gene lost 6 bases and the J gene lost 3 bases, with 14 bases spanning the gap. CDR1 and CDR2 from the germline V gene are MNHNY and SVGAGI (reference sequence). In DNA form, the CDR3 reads TGTGCCAGCAGGTCGATGGACAGTGACTATGGCTACACCTTC. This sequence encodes CASRSMDSDYGYTF.

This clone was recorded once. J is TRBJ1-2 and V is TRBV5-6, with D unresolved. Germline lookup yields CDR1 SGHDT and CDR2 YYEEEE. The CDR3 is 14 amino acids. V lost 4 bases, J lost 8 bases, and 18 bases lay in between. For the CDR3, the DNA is TGTGCCAGCAGCCAAGGAAGGTTCTTAGGCGGCTACACCTTC. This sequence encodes CASSQGRFLGGYTF.

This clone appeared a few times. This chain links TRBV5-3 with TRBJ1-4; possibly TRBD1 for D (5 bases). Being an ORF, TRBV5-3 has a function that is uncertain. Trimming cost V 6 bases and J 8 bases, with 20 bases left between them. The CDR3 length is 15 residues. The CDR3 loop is CARTPRQGFREKLFF. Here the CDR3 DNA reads TGTGCCAGAACACCCAGGCAGGGTTTCAGAGAAAAACTGTTTTTT.

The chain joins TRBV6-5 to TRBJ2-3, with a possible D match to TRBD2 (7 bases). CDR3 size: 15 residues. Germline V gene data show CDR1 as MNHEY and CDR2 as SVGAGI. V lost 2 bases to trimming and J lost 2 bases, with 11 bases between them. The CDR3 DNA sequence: TGTGCCAGCAGTTACCGGGGGGCTAACACAGATACGCAGTATTTT. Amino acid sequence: CASSYRGANTDTQYF.

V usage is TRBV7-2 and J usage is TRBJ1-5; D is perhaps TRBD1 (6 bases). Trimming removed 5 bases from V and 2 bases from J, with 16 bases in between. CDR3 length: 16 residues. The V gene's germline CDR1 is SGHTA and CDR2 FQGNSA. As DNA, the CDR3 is TGTGCCAGCAGCCCCCTCAGAGGGGGGGGCAATCAGCCCCAGCATTTT. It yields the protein CASSPLRGGGNQPQHF.

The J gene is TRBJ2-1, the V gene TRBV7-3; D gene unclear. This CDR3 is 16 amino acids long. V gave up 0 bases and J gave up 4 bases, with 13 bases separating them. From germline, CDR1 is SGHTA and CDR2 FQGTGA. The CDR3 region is CASSLTPSYQYNEQFF. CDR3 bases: TGTGCCAGCAGCTTAACCCCCTCCTACCAATACAATGAGCAGTTCTTC.

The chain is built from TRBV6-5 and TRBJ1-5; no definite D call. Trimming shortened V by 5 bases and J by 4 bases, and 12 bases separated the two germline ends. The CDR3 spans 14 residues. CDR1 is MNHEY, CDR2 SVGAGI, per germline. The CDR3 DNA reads TGTGCCAGCAGTGAATGGTACATAAATCAGCCCCAGCATTTT. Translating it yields CASSEWYINQPQHF.